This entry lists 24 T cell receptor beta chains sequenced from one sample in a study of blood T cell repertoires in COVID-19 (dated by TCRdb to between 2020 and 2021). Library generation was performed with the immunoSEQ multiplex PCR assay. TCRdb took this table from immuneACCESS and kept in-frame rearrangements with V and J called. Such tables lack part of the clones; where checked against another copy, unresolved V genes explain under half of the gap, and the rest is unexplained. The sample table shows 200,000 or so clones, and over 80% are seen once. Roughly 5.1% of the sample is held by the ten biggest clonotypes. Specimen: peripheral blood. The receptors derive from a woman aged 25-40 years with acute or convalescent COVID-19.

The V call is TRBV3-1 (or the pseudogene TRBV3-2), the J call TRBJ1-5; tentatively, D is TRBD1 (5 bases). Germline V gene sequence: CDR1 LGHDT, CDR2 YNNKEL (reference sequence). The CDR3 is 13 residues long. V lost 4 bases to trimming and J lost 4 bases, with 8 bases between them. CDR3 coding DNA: TGTGCCAGCAGCCTCCGGGGGAATCAGCCCCAGCATTTT. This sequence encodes CASSLRGNQPQHF.

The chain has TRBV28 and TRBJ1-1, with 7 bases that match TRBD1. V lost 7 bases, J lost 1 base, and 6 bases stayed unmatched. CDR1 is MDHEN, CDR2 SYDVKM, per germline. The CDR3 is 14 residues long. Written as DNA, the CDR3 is TGTGCCAGCACCCCCGGGACAGCGAACACTGAAGCTTTCTTT. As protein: CASTPGTANTEAFF.

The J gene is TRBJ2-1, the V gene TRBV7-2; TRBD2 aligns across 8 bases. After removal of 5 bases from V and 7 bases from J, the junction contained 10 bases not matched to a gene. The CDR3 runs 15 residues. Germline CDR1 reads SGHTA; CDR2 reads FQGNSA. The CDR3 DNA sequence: TGTGCCAGCAGCCCGACAAGCGGGGGAATAAATGAGCAGTTCTTC. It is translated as CASSPTSGGINEQFF.

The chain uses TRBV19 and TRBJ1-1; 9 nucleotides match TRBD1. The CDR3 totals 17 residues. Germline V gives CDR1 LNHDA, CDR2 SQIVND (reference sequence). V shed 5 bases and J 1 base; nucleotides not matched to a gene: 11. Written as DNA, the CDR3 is TGTGCCAGTAGTCACACAGGGGGCGCCGGGACGAACACTGAAGCTTTCTTT. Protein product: CASSHTGGAGTNTEAFF.

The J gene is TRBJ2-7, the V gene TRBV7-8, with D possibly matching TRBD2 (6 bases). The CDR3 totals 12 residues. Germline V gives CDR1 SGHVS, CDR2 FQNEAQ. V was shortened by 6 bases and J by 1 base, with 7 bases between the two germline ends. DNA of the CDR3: TGTGCCAGCAGGGGGAGGTCCTACGAGCAGTACTTC. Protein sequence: CASRGRSYEQYF.

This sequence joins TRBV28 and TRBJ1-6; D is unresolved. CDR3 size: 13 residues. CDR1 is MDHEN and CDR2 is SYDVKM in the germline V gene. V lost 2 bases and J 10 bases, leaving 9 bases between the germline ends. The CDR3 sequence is CASSLDIRSPLHF. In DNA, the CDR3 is TGTGCCAGCAGTTTAGACATCAGGTCACCCCTCCACTTT.

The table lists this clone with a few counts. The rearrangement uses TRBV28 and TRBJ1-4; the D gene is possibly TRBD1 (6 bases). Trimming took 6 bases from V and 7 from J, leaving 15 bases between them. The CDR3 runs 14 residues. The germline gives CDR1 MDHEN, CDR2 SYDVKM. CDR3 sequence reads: CASRQRQVSEKLFF. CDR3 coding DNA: TGTGCCAGCAGACAGAGACAGGTTTCTGAAAAACTGTTTTTT.

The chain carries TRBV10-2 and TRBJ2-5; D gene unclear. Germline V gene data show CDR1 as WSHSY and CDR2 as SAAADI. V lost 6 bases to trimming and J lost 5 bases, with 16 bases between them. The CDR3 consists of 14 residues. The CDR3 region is CASRDLKNWETQYF. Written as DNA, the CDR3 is TGCGCCAGCAGAGACTTGAAAAATTGGGAGACCCAGTACTTC.

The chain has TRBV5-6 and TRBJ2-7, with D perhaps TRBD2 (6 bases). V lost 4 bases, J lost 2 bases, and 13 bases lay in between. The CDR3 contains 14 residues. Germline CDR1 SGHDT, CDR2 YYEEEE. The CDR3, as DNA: TGTGCCAGCAGCCTAGGGACGGGAGCCTACGAGCAGTACTTC. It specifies CASSLGTGAYEQYF.

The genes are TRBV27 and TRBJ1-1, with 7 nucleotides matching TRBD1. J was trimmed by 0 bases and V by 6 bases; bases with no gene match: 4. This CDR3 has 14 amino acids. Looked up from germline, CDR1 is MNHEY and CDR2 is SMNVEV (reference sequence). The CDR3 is CASRPGQMNTEAFF. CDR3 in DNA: TGTGCCAGCAGGCCGGGACAGATGAACACTGAAGCTTTCTTT.

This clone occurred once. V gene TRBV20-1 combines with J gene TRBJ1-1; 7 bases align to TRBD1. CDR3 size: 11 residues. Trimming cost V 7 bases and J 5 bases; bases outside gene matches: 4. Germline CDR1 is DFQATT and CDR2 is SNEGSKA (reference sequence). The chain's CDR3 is CSDETGTEAFF. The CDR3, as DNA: TGCAGTGATGAGACAGGGACTGAAGCTTTCTTT.

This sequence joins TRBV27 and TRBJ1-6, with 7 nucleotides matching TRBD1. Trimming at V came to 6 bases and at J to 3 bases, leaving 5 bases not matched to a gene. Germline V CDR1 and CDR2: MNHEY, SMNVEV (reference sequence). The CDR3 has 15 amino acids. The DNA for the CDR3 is TGTGCCAGCAGCCGGGACAGCAGCTATAATTCACCCCTCCACTTT. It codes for CASSRDSSYNSPLHF.

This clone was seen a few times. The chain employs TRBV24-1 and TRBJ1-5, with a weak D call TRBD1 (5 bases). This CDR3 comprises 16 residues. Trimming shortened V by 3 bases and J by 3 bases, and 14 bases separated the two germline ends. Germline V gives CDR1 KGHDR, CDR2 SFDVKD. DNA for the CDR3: TGTGCCACCAGTGATCCGGCCCGGGGGGACAATCAGCCCCAGCATTTT. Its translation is CATSDPARGDNQPQHF.

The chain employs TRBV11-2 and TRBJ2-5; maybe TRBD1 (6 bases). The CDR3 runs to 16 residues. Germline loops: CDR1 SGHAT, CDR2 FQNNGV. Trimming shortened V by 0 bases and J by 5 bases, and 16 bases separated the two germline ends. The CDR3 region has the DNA TGTGCCAGCAGCTTAGATTTCAGGGGCGCGTGGGAGACCCAGTACTTC. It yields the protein CASSLDFRGAWETQYF. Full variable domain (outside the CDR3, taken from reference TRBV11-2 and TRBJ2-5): EAGVAQSPRYKIIEKRQSVAFWCNPISGHATLYWYQQILGQGPKLLIQFQNNGVVDDSQLPKDRFSAERLKGVDSTLKIQPAKLEDSAVYLCASSLDFRGAWETQYFGPGTRLLVL.

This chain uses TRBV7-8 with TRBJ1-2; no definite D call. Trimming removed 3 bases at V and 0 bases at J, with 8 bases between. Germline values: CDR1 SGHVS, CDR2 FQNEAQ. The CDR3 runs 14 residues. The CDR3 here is CASSLAETNYGYTF. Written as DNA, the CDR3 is TGTGCCAGCAGCTTGGCTGAAACTAACTATGGCTACACCTTC.

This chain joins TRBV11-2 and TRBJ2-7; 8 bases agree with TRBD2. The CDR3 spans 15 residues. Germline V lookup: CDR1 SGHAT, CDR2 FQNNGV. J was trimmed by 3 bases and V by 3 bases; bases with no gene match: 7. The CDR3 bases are TGTGCCAGCAGCTTGGGACTGAGCGGGGGCTACGAGCAGTACTTC. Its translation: CASSLGLSGGYEQYF.

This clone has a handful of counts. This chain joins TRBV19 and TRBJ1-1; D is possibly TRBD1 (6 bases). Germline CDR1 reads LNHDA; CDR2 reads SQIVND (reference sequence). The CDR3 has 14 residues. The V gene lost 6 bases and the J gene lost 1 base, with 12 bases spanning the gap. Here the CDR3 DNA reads TGTGCCAGTAGACTTGGGGGCAGGAACACTGAAGCTTTCTTT. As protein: CASRLGGRNTEAFF.

In DNA, the CDR3 is TGTGCCAGCAGTTATCTGGAGCAGATTAATCAGCCCCAGCATTTT. It translates to CASSYLEQINQPQHF. The gene calls are TRBV6-6 and TRBJ1-5; D gene ambiguous. Germline V gene lookup returns CDR1 MNHNY and CDR2 SVGAGI (reference sequence). This CDR3 contains 15 residues. Trimming removed 3 bases from V and 4 bases from J, with 13 bases in between.

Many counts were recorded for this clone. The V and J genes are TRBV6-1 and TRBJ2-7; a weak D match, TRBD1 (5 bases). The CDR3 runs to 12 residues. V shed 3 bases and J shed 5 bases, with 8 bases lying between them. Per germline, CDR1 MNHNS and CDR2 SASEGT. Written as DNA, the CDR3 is TGTGCCAGCAGTGAGCCCAGGGACGAGCAGTACTTC. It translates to CASSEPRDEQYF.

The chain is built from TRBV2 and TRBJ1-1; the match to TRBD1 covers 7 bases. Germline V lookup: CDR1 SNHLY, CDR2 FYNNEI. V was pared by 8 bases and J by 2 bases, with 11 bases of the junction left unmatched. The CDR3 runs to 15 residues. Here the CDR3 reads CASRRGTASNTEAFF. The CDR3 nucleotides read TGTGCCAGCCGCCGCGGGACAGCCTCCAACACTGAAGCTTTCTTT. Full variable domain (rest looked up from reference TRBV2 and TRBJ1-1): EPEVTQTPSHQVTQMGQEVILRCVPISNHLYFYWYRQILGQKVEFLVSFYNNEISEKSEIFDDQFSVERPDGSNFTLKIRSTKLEDSAMYFCASRRGTASNTEAFFGQGTRLTVV.

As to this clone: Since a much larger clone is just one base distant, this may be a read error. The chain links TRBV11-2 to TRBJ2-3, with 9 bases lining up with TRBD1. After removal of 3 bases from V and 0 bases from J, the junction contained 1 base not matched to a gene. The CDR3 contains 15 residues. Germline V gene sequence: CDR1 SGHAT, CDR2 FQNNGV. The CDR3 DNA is TGTGCCAGCAGCTTCGGGACAGGGAGCACAGATACGCAGTATTTT. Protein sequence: CASSFGTGSTDTQYF.

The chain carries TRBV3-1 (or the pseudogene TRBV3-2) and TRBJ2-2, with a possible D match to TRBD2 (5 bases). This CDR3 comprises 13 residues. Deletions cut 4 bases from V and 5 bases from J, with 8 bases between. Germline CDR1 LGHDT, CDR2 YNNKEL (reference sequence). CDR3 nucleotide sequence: TGTGCCAGCAGCCCTATAGCGACCGGGGAGCTGTTTTTT. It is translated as CASSPIATGELFF.

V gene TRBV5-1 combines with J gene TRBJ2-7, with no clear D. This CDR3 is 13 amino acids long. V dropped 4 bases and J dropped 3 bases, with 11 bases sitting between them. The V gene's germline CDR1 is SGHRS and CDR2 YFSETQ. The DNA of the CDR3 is TGCGCCAGCAGCCGAGTTCCCAACTACGAGCAGTACTTC. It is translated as CASSRVPNYEQYF.

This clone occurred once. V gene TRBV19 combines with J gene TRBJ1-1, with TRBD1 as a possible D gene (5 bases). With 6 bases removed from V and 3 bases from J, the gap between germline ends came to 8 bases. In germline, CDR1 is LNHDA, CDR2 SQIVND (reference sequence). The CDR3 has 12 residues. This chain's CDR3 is CASRGGYTEAFF. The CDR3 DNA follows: TGTGCCAGTAGGGGGGGGTACACTGAAGCTTTCTTT.